This T cell receptor (beta chain) came from a study of blood T cell repertoires in COVID-19. Study-level background: There were acute and convalescent COVID-19 samples, and they came from the United States, Italy and Spain.

Germline V gene sequence: CDR1 LGHNA, CDR2 YSLEER. The length of the CDR3 is 16 residues. Trimming removed 4 bases from V and 3 bases from J; junction bases left unmatched: 8. TCRdb's copy holds only in-frame clones and misses some; the assay was immunoSEQ multiplex PCR. The sample comprises more than 150,000 clones, about 80% of which are singletons, and under 0.75% rests with the top ten. The chain recombines TRBV4-3 with TRBJ1-1; 10 bases align to TRBD1. What was sequenced was peripheral blood. This receptor was obtained from a man aged 60 to 75 with acute or convalescent COVID-19. CDR3 residues: CASSPGQGVPDTEAFF. CDR3 nucleotide sequence: TGCGCCAGCAGCCCCGGACAGGGGGTTCCGGACACTGAAGCTTTCTTT.